Each of the 27 T cell receptor beta chains below was sequenced from the same sample in a study of cytomegalovirus exposure and HLA in healthy donors. Primers for the PCR totalled 60 Vbeta and 13 Jbeta. Generated by immunoSEQ multiplex PCR, the TCRdb table keeps only in-frame clones and is missing some. Of approximately 180,000 clones in the sample, approximately 86% were seen once. The sample consisted of PBMCs. All receptors come from a woman aged 18-29 years in good health and CMV-seronegative.

The chain is built from TRBV19 and TRBJ2-5; the D is unclear. The CDR3 contains 13 residues. Trimming left V 0 bases short and J 2 bases short, with 4 bases between. Germline lookup yields CDR1 LNHDA and CDR2 SQIVND (reference sequence). The CDR3 reads CASSIDRQETQYF. CDR3 sequence (DNA): TGTGCCAGTAGTATAGACAGACAAGAGACCCAGTACTTC.

This clone was found a few times. CDR3: CASSPPGAGGEQYF. The CDR3, as DNA: TGTGCCAGCAGCCCACCCGGGGCAGGGGGAGAGCAGTACTTC. The chain uses TRBV7-6 and TRBJ2-7; 7 bases match TRBD1. Trimming cost V 5 bases and J 7 bases; bases outside gene matches: 11. Germline V CDR1 and CDR2: SGHVS, FNYEAQ. The CDR3 is made up of 14 amino acids.

The V call is TRBV6-1, the J call TRBJ2-7, with no clear D. Deletions cut 5 bases from V and 6 bases from J, with 11 bases between. This CDR3 has 12 amino acids. Per germline, CDR1 MNHNS and CDR2 SASEGT. The CDR3 protein is CASSPGTSEQYF. CDR3 nucleotides: TGTGCCAGCAGTCCAGGAACAAGCGAGCAGTACTTC.

This chain links TRBV14 with TRBJ2-7; 7 bases fit TRBD2. Germline V gives CDR1 SGHDN, CDR2 FVKESK. CDR3 length: 13 residues. V was pared by 4 bases and J by 1 base, with 1 base of the junction left unmatched. The CDR3 DNA follows: TGTGCCAGCAGCCGACTAGCTTCCTACGAGCAGTACTTC. It encodes CASSRLASYEQYF.

The V call is TRBV25-1, the J call TRBJ2-7, with 8 bases aligning to TRBD2. This CDR3 spans 18 amino acids. J was trimmed by 5 bases and V by 2 bases; bases with no gene match: 17. The V gene's germline CDR1 is MGHDK and CDR2 SYGVNS. The CDR3 DNA is TGTGCCAGCAGTGAACAGGGAGACGGGAGGGCCCTCAGACACGAGCAGTACTTC. It codes for CASSEQGDGRALRHEQYF.

This clone was recorded only once. The CDR3 DNA sequence: TGCGCCAGCAGCCAAGGTAGCGTCGAGCAGTTCTTC. Translated: CASSQGSVEQFF. The chain combines TRBV4-1 with TRBJ2-1; tentative D call: TRBD2 (5 bases). This CDR3 contains 12 residues. The V gene's germline CDR1 is MGHRA and CDR2 YSYEKL. The V and J ends lost 1 base and 10 bases respectively, with 8 bases between them.

CDR3 DNA sequence: TGTGCCAGCAGCCCAGGGATGGGAGATACGCAGTATTTT. Translated: CASSPGMGDTQYF. The genes are TRBV5-6 and TRBJ2-3; weak D call: TRBD1 (5 bases). V dropped 4 bases and J dropped 5 bases, with 11 bases sitting between them. In germline, CDR1 is SGHDT, CDR2 YYEEEE. The CDR3 consists of 13 residues.

V is TRBV30 and J is TRBJ2-2, with 9 positions matching TRBD2. The CDR3 extends over 15 amino acids. The germline V gene encodes CDR1 GTSNPN and CDR2 SVGIG (reference sequence). With 4 bases clipped from V and 4 bases from J, the junction kept 7 bases outside the gene matches. CDR3 loop: CAWILAGGATGELFF. CDR3 sequence (DNA): TGTGCCTGGATTTTGGCGGGGGGGGCCACCGGGGAGCTGTTTTTT.

The J gene is TRBJ2-2, the V gene TRBV4-1; TRBD1 matches 8 bases. The junction had 3 bases not matched to a gene; V was cut back by 2 bases and J by 7 bases. The germline CDR1 and CDR2 sequences are MGHRA and YSYEKL. The CDR3 sequence is 14 residues long. CDR3 coding DNA: TGCGCCAGCAGCCAATCAGGGGGCATCGGGGAGCTGTTTTTT. Translated: CASSQSGGIGELFF.

The chain carries TRBV14 and TRBJ2-7, with 10 bases aligning to TRBD1. The V gene end was trimmed by 5 bases and the J gene end by 4 bases; junction bases not matched to a gene: 8. CDR1 SGHDN and CDR2 FVKESK come from the germline V gene. The CDR3 contains 15 residues. Written as DNA, the CDR3 is TGTGCCAGCAGCTTAACCGGGACAGGGGCATACGAGCAGTACTTC. Translated: CASSLTGTGAYEQYF.

A few counts support this clone. The V gene is TRBV4-2, the J gene TRBJ2-7; 9 bases align to TRBD1. The V gene end was trimmed by 2 bases and the J gene end by 4 bases; junction bases not matched to a gene: 12. This CDR3 has 17 amino acids. The germline CDR1 and CDR2 sequences are LGHNA and YNFKEQ. CDR3 in amino acids: CASSQTPGQGGSYEQYF. CDR3 sequence (DNA): TGTGCCAGCAGCCAAACTCCGGGACAGGGAGGTTCGTACGAGCAGTACTTC.

The chain couples TRBV29-1 to TRBJ2-5; 10 bases match TRBD2. V lost 4 bases to trimming and J lost 0 bases; unmatched junction nucleotides: 2. The CDR3 runs 14 residues. The germline V gene encodes CDR1 SQVTM and CDR2 ANQGSEA. CDR3 bases: TGCAGCGTTGTACTAGCGGGGTACCAAGAGACCCAGTACTTC. The encoded protein is CSVVLAGYQETQYF.

This clone was found once. Germline is not matched at one junction end, which may reflect a read error. This chain uses TRBV15 with TRBJ1-3; D gene ambiguous. The CDR3 runs to 14 residues. Germline-derived CDR1 and CDR2 are LNHNV and YYDKDF (reference sequence). The CDR3 sequence is CATSRDDLRTSLGF. The DNA for the CDR3 is TGTGCCACCAGCAGAGATGACCTAAGGACTTCCCTGGGCTTT.

The chain combines TRBV6-1 with TRBJ2-7; 7 nucleotides align to TRBD1. CDR3 size: 16 residues. V was pared by 1 base and J by 2 bases, with 8 bases of the junction left unmatched. Germline lookup yields CDR1 MNHNS and CDR2 SASEGT. The CDR3 here is CASSEGLLGTAYEQYF. CDR3 in DNA: TGTGCCAGCAGTGAAGGGCTCCTTGGGACAGCCTACGAGCAGTACTTC.

The chain uses TRBV7-9 and TRBJ2-1; TRBD2 might be the D (6 bases). Germline assignment: CDR1 SEHNR and CDR2 FQNEAQ (reference sequence). V shed 3 bases and J shed 4 bases, with 16 bases lying between them. The CDR3 has 16 residues. The CDR3 reads CASSLHGSIAYNEQFF. As DNA, the CDR3 is TGTGCCAGCAGCTTGCACGGGAGCATCGCATACAATGAGCAGTTCTTC.

The genes are TRBV7-9 and TRBJ2-5; 8 positions match TRBD2. The end of the DNA is better explained by TRBJ2-7, so the J call may be wrong. Germline V gene sequence: CDR1 SEHNR, CDR2 FQNEAQ (reference sequence). The CDR3 runs 17 residues. The CDR3 sequence: CASSRGGGVAGSNEQYF. The DNA of the CDR3 is TGTGCCAGCAGTCGTGGAGGTGGGGTAGCGGGAAGCAACGAGCAGTACTTC.

This clone has only one observation. The chain is built from TRBV7-6 and TRBJ2-1, with 7 bases aligning to TRBD2. J gave up 14 bases and V 1 base, and 2 bases lay outside the gene matches. This CDR3 region has 11 residues. The V gene's germline CDR1 is SGHVS and CDR2 FNYEAQ. In DNA form, the CDR3 reads TGTGCCAGCAGCTTAGGGGGGAGGGAGTTCTTC. It yields the protein CASSLGGREFF.

J is TRBJ1-1 and V is TRBV5-6, with TRBD1 identical over 8 bases. The V and J ends lost 1 base and 12 bases, in that order; junction bases with no gene match: 5. There are 12 residues in the CDR3. CDR1 is SGHDT and CDR2 is YYEEEE in the germline V gene. Here the CDR3 reads CASSLRTGFSFF. CDR3 sequence (DNA): TGTGCCAGCAGCTTGAGGACAGGGTTTTCTTTCTTT.

The rearrangement joins TRBV4-2 to TRBJ2-7; 7 nucleotides agree with TRBD1. The CDR3 is 15 residues long. Trimming at V came to 4 bases and at J to 4 bases, leaving 10 bases not matched to a gene. Germline loops: CDR1 LGHNA, CDR2 YNFKEQ. The CDR3 spells CASSRNQGQLYEQYF. The CDR3 nucleotides read TGTGCCAGCAGCCGGAACCAGGGACAGCTATACGAGCAGTACTTC.

The chain joins TRBV18 to TRBJ1-4; TRBD1 matches at 7 bases. V was pared by 6 bases and J by 0 bases, with 7 bases of the junction left unmatched. The CDR3 runs to 16 residues. CDR1 is KGHSH and CDR2 is LQKENI in the germline V gene. The CDR3, as DNA: TGTGCCAGCTCTCTCACAGGGGTTTCAACTAATGAAAAACTGTTTTTT. This translates into CASSLTGVSTNEKLFF.

The table lists this clone with a count of one. The V gene is TRBV19, the J gene TRBJ2-7, with 11 positions matching TRBD1. V lost 10 bases, J lost 2 bases, and 4 bases stayed unmatched. The CDR3 has 13 amino acids. CDR1 and CDR2 (germline): LNHDA, SQIVND (reference sequence). CDR3 amino acids: CATGDRGTYEQYF. In DNA form, the CDR3 reads TGTGCCACCGGGGACAGGGGGACCTACGAGCAGTACTTC.

This rearrangement joins TRBV5-1 to TRBJ1-2; D is perhaps TRBD1 (6 bases). The CDR3 has 15 amino acids. Germline-derived CDR1 and CDR2 are SGHRS and YFSETQ. The ends were cut back, 4 bases at V and 4 bases at J, with 17 bases in the middle. The CDR3 DNA is TGCGCCAGCAGCGTAATATCGGACAGCTCCTATGGCTACACCTTC. Translating it yields CASSVISDSSYGYTF.

This clone was observed a few times. The rearrangement joins TRBV5-4 to TRBJ2-7; 10 nucleotides agree with TRBD1. The CDR3 runs 13 residues. V lost 4 bases and J lost 6; bases outside the gene matches: 4. CDR1 and CDR2 from the germline V gene are SGHNT and YYREEE (reference sequence). The chain's CDR3 is CASSQDRGSEQYF. The CDR3 bases are TGTGCCAGCAGCCAGGACAGGGGGTCCGAGCAGTACTTC.

The CDR3 spells CASSQIGTSQETQYF. DNA of the CDR3: TGCGCCAGCAGCCAGATAGGGACATCTCAAGAGACCCAGTACTTC. The rearrangement links TRBV5-1 to TRBJ2-5, with D possibly matching TRBD1 (6 bases). Germline V lookup: CDR1 SGHRS, CDR2 YFSETQ. The V gene lost 4 bases and the J gene lost 2 bases, with 15 bases spanning the gap. CDR3 size: 15 residues.

This chain uses TRBV29-1 with TRBJ1-1; D is perhaps TRBD1 (5 bases). This CDR3 contains 10 residues. In germline, CDR1 is SQVTM, CDR2 ANQGSEA. V gave up 5 bases and J gave up 9 bases, with 10 bases separating them. The CDR3 DNA reads TGCAGCGTTCAGGGAGGGAAAGCTTTCTTT. Its protein product is CSVQGGKAFF.

With respect to this clone: Additional DNA sequences in this sample encode the identical CDR3. V is TRBV19 and J is TRBJ2-1, with 7 bases matching TRBD2. Unmatched junction bases numbered 4, after V lost 2 bases and J lost 3 bases. Germline lookup yields CDR1 LNHDA and CDR2 SQIVND (reference sequence). The length of the CDR3 is 15 residues. This chain's CDR3 is CASSISLAVYNEQFF. CDR3 in DNA: TGTGCCAGTAGTATATCTCTAGCGGTCTACAATGAGCAGTTCTTC.

The chain employs TRBV7-2 and TRBJ2-7; 8 nucleotides align to TRBD1. This CDR3 is built from 17 residues. After removal of 1 base from V and 0 bases from J, the junction contained 8 bases not matched to a gene. The V gene's germline CDR1 is SGHTA and CDR2 FQGNSA. CDR3 coding DNA: TGTGCCAGCAGCTTAGGGGCAGGGGGCGGTATCTCCTACGAGCAGTACTTC. Residues: CASSLGAGGGISYEQYF.